This paragraph reports one T cell receptor (beta chain). The data are from a study of T-cell reconstitution after alpha-beta-depleted transplantation in children. The V and J ends lost 6 bases and 8 bases, in that order; junction bases with no gene match: 16. The germline CDR1 and CDR2 sequences are SNHLY and FYNNEI. The CDR3 contains 16 residues. Construction of the TCRbeta library involved unique molecular identifiers. TCRdb redid the calling of the PCR reads with MiXCR, one entry per CDR3 protein. The sample holds roughly 400,000 distinct CDR3 sequences, around 21% seen once. The clonotype was recovered from a human donor who donated a stem cell graft to a child with acute myeloid leukemia. The genes are TRBV2 and TRBJ2-1; TRBD2 matches 7 bases. Sequenced here: PBMCs from the stem cell graft donor, sampled from the stem cell graft. CDR3 bases: TGTGCCAGCAGATCGGCGGCGGGAGAGGTTATCGATGAGCAGTTCTTC. Translated, it gives CASRSAAGEVIDEQFF.